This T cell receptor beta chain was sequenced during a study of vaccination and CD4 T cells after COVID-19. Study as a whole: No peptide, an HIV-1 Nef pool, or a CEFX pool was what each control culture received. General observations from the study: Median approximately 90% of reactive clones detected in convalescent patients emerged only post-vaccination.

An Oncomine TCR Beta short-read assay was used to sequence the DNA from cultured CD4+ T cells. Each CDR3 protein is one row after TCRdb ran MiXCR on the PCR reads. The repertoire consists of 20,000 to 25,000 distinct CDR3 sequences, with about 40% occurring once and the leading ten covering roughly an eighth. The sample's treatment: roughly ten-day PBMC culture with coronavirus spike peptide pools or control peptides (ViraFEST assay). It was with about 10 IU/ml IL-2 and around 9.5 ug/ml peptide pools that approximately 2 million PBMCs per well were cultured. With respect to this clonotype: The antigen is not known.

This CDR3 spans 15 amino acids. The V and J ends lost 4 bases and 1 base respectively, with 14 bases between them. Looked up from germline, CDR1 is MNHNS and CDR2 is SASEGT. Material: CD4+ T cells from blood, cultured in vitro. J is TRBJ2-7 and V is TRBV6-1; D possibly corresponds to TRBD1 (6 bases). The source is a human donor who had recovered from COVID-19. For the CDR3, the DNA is TGTGCCAGCAGTGCCGGACAGAGGGATTCCTACGAGCAGTACTTC. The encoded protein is CASSAGQRDSYEQYF.